The rows below give T cell receptor beta chains drawn from one sample of a study of T cells expressing NK-cell markers. TCRdb re-called the 5' RACE reads; every CDR3 protein appears as one record, without DNA. The repertoire table contains about 460,000 distinct CDR3 sequences. The sample taken for sequencing was blood T cells: a sorted CD56 or NKG2C T cell subset, CD4+ or CD8+ T cells, or bulk PBMC T cells (not recorded which). The receptors here all came from a woman in her fifties or sixties in good health. Each CDR3 is given with its conserved first and last residue.

V,J,CDR3
TRBV7-2,TRBJ2-4,CASSPMGKNIQYF
TRBV5-1,TRBJ2-7,CASSPEGRGIYEQYF
TRBV5-1,TRBJ2-6,CASSIGRGSGANVLTF
TRBV20-1,TRBJ2-7,CSAIGLAGLEQYF
TRBV6-2/TRBV6-3,TRBJ2-1,CASSYVAGEIYNEQFF
TRBV19,TRBJ1-1,CASSSQGGTNTEAFF
TRBV15,TRBJ1-4,CATSRQARATNEKLFF
TRBV14,TRBJ1-1,CASSPIFDRFGLMNTEAFF
TRBV9,TRBJ1-1,CASSGALPTTEAFF
TRBV4-1,TRBJ2-6,CASSQDRGARGVSGANVLTF
TRBV11-2,TRBJ2-7,CASSLALGSYEQYF
TRBV12-3/TRBV12-4,TRBJ2-2,CASSGGTPPGELFF
TRBV24-1,TRBJ2-5,CATSEPGTSTSETQYF
TRBV6-5,TRBJ2-3,CATRTGRGTDTQYF
TRBV20-1,TRBJ2-1,CSARADWSQRNEQFF
TRBV12-3/TRBV12-4,TRBJ2-5,CASSWLHKSPGLKETQYF
TRBV29-1,TRBJ1-1,CSVEGWLSGTEAFF
TRBV20-1,TRBJ2-5,CSARPTGGRRETQYF
TRBV7-9,TRBJ2-2,CASSGTGTGELFF
TRBV6-5,TRBJ2-1,CASSQRLNNEQFF
TRBV12-5,TRBJ2-1,CASGLPSNEQFF
TRBV29-1,TRBJ2-1,CSGTGTYPGRSYNEQFF
TRBV7-2,TRBJ1-2,CASSFMYTHRVYYGYTF
TRBV12-3/TRBV12-4,TRBJ1-3,CASRREGNSGNTIYF
TRBV6-4,TRBJ1-1,CASSKGQANTEAFF
TRBV6-2/TRBV6-3,TRBJ2-2,CASRKIGTEYRELFF
TRBV19,TRBJ2-1,CASRPTSGRLNEQFF
TRBV6-1,TRBJ1-4,CASSAGTANEKLFF
TRBV24-1,TRBJ2-1,CATSDPGTVLNEQFF
TRBV9,TRBJ2-2,CASSVSGNGELFF
TRBV19,TRBJ2-1,CASSSRGGTRVSNEQFF
TRBV30,TRBJ2-3,CAWGAASGRYTQYF
TRBV7-9,TRBJ1-4,CASSLWTEENEKLFF
TRBV20-1,TRBJ1-4,CSAREGGTNEKLFF
TRBV28,TRBJ1-2,CASSKTGNYGYTF
TRBV20-1,TRBJ2-7,CSAPEPLAGGSYEQYF
TRBV14,TRBJ2-2,CASSQAAWGTGELFF
TRBV29-1,TRBJ2-7,CSVLTYTGYEQYF
TRBV6-2/TRBV6-3,TRBJ2-3,CASRTEGGSTDTQYF
TRBV5-1,TRBJ2-1,CASSLVSSGLYNEQFF
TRBV24-1,TRBJ2-2,CATSDFKEGRYTGELFF
TRBV5-5,TRBJ2-7,CASSLNPTGGVHEQCF
TRBV7-8,TRBJ2-3,CASSLEFRLAGAADTQYF
TRBV11-2,TRBJ2-5,CASSLQPTGTQYF
TRBV20-1,TRBJ2-1,CSARDYDGRDYNEQFF
TRBV3-1,TRBJ2-3,CASSQEMTNLITDTQYF
TRBV10-3,TRBJ1-1,CAISAQGAGAFF
TRBV15,TRBJ1-4,CATSRDPAGRGANEKLFF
TRBV5-1,TRBJ2-5,CASSYVGGANQETQYF
TRBV5-1,TRBJ1-1,CATRVMGYTEAFF
TRBV25-1,TRBJ2-3,CASRNMGAATDTQYF
TRBV21-1,TRBJ1-5,CASSKVRGPEIYSNQPQHF
TRBV3-1,TRBJ1-1,CASSYAGANTEAFF
TRBV20-1,TRBJ2-5,CSARDRYGAETQYF